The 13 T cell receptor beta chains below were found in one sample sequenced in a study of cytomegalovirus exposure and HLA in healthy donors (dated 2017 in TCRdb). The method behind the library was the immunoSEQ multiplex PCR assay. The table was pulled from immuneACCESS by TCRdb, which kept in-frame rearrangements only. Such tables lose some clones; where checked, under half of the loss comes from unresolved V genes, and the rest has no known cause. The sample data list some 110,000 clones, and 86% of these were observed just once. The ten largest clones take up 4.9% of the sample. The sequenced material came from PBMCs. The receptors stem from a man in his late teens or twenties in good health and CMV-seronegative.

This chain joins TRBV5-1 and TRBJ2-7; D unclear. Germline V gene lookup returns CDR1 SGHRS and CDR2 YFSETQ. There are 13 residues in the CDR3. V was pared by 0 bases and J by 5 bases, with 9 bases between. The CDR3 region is CASSLGVSNEQYF. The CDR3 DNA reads TGCGCCAGCAGCTTGGGCGTTTCTAACGAGCAGTACTTC.

Here the CDR3 reads CASSIFPGATNEKLFF. In nucleotides, the CDR3 is TGTGCCAGTAGTATTTTTCCAGGGGCAACTAATGAAAAACTGTTTTTT. The chain links TRBV19 to TRBJ1-4, with a tentative D call TRBD1 (6 bases). The CDR3 has 16 residues. Trimming took off 3 bases at V and 0 bases at J, with 11 bases between the two ends. Germline-derived CDR1 and CDR2 are LNHDA and SQIVND (reference sequence).

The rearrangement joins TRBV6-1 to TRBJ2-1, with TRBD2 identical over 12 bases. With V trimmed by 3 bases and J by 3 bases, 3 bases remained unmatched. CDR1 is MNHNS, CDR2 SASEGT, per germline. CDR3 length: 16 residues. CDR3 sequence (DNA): TGTGCCAGCAGTGAGACTAGCGGGAGTATCTACAATGAGCAGTTCTTC. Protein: CASSETSGSIYNEQFF.

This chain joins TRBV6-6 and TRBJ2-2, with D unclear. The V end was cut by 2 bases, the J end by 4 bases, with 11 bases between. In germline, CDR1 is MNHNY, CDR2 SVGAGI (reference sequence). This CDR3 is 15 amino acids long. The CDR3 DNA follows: TGTGCCAGCAGTTACAGTATTAGAGTCACCGGGGAGCTGTTTTTT. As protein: CASSYSIRVTGELFF.

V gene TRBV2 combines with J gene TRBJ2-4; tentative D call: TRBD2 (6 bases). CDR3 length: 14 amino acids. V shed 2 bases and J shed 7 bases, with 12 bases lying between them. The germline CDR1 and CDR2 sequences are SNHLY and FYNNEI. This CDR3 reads CASSERGIGNIQYF. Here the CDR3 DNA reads TGTGCCAGCAGTGAACGGGGGATAGGGAACATTCAGTACTTC.

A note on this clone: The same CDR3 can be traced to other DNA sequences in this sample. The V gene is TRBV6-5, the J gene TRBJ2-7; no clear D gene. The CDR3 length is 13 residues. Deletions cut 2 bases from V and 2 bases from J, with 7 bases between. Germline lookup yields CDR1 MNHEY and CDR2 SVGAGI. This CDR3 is CASSYGQTYEQYF. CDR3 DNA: TGTGCCAGCAGTTACGGGCAGACCTACGAGCAGTACTTC.

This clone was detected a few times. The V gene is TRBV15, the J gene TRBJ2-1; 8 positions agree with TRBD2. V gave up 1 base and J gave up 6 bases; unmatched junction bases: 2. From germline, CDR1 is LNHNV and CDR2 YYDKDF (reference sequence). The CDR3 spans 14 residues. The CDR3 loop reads CATSRVAGRNEQFF. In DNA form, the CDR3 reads TGTGCCACCAGCAGAGTAGCGGGGCGCAATGAGCAGTTCTTC.

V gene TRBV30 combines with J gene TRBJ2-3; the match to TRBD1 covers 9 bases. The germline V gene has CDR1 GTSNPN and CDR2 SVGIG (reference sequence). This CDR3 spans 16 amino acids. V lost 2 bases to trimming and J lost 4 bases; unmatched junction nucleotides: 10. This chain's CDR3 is CAWSPPPGQGPDTQYF. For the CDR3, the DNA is TGTGCCTGGAGTCCTCCCCCGGGACAGGGCCCAGATACGCAGTATTTT.

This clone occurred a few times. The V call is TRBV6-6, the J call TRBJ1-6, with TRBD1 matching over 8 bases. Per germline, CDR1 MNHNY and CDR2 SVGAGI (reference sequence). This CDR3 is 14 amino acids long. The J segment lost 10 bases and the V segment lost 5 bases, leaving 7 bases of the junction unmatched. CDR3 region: CASSPGGLESPLHF. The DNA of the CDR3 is TGTGCCAGCAGTCCAGGGGGCTTAGAGTCACCCCTCCACTTT.

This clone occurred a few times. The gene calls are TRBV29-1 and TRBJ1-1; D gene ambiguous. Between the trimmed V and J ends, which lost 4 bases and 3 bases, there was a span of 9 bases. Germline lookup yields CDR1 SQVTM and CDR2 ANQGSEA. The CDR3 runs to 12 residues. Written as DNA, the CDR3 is TGCAGCGTTGTGTTCTCGTACACTGAAGCTTTCTTT. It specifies CSVVFSYTEAFF.

The CDR3 bases are TGTGCCAGCAGTCTAGGCGGACTGTATAGCAATCAGCCCCAGCATTTT. Its translation: CASSLGGLYSNQPQHF. The V and J genes are TRBV28 and TRBJ1-5; no firm D call. The length of the CDR3 is 16 residues. Between the trimmed V and J ends, which lost 5 bases and 0 bases, there was a span of 14 bases. The germline gives CDR1 MDHEN, CDR2 SYDVKM.

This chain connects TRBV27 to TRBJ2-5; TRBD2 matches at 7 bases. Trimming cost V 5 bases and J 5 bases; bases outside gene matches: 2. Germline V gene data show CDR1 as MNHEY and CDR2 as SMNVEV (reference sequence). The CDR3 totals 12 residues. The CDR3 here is CASSQGGETQYF. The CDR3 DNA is TGTGCCAGCAGTCAGGGAGGGGAGACCCAGTACTTC.

The CDR3 loop is CASSSDIPEHGYTF. The CDR3 nucleotides are TGTGCCAGCAGTTCGGACATACCCGAGCATGGCTACACCTTC. The J gene is TRBJ1-2, the V gene TRBV6-6; weak D call: TRBD1 (5 bases). V lost 4 bases to trimming and J lost 6 bases, with 15 bases between them. This CDR3 region has 14 residues. In germline, CDR1 is MNHNY, CDR2 SVGAGI (reference sequence).